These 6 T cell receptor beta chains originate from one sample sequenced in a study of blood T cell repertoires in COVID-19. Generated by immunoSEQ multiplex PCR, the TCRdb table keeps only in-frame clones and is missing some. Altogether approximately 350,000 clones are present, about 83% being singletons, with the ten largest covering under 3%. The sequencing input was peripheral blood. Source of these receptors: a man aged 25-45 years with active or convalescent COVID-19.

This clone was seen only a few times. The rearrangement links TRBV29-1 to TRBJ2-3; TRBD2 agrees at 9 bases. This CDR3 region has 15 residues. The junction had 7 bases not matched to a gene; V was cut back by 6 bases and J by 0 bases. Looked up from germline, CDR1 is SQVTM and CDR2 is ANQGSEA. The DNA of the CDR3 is TGCAGCGTCCCGAGGCGGGGGGGTAGCACAGATACGCAGTATTTT. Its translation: CSVPRRGGSTDTQYF.

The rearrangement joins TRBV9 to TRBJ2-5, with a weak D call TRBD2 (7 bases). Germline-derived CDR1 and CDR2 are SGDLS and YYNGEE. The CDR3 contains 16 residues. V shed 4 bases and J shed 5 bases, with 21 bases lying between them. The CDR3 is CASSPSGGGGEETQYF. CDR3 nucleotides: TGTGCCAGCAGCCCGTCCGGAGGGGGAGGGGAGGAGACCCAGTACTTC.

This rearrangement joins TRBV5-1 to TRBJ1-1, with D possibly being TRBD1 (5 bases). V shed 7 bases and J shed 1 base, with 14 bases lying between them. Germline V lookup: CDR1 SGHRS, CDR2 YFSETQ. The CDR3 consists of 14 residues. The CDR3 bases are TGCGCCAGCGGGTTAGGAGGGGAGAACACTGAAGCTTTCTTT. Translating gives CASGLGGENTEAFF.

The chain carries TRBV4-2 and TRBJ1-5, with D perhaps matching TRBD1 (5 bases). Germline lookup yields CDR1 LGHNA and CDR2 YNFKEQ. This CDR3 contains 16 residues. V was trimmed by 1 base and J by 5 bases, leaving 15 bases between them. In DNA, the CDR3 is TGTGCCAGCAGCCAAGGAGGCGATAGGGGTTATCAGCCCCAGCATTTT. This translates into CASSQGGDRGYQPQHF.

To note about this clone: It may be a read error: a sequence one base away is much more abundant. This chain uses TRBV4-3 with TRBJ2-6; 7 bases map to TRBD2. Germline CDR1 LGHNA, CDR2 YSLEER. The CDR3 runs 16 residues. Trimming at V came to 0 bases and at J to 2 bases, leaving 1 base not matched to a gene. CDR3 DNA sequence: TGCGCCAGCAGCCAAGATGCGGGGGCTGGGGCCAACGTCCTGACTTTC. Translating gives CASSQDAGAGANVLTF.

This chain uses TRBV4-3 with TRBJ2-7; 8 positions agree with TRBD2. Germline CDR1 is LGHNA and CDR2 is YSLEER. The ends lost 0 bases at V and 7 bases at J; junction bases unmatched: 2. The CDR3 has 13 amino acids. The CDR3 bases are TGCGCCAGCAGCCAAGATTCGGGGGGGGAGCAGTACTTC. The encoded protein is CASSQDSGGEQYF.